A single sample is the source of the 22 T cell receptor beta chains below, sequenced in a study of CD8 T cells in Susac syndrome (dated by TCRdb to between 2018 and 2021). The library relied on the immunoSEQ multiplex PCR assay. RNA was extracted with the RNeasy kit and roughly 0.5 to 1 ug was reverse transcribed using random hexamers. Clones were called with MiXCR by TCRdb after fastp trimmed the public reads at Q25, and only in-frame beta chains were retained. Rows matching on CDR3 protein sequence are summarized as one entry with the most common DNA and genes. Recorded for this sample are around 50,000 distinct CDR3 sequences; more than 85% of them occurred a single time. In total, the top ten clones hold around 0.38% of the sample. Source material: CD8+ T cells from PBMCs. All receptors derive from a human donor in good health.

The rearrangement joins TRBV9 to TRBJ2-1; D possibly corresponds to TRBD1 (5 bases). Germline V gene lookup returns CDR1 SGDLS and CDR2 YYNGEE. With 4 bases removed from V and 6 bases from J, the gap between germline ends came to 17 bases. CDR3 length: 15 residues. CDR3 DNA sequence: TGTGCCAGCAGCCCACACCCTGGGGCCCTCAATGAGCAGTTCTTC. It is translated as CASSPHPGALNEQFF.

This chain joins TRBV11-3 and TRBJ2-7, with 10 bases identical to TRBD2. The germline gives CDR1 SGHNT, CDR2 YENEEA. This CDR3 region has 14 residues. Germline trimming cut 5 bases from V and 4 bases from J; bases unmatched to any gene: 5. The CDR3 DNA reads as TGTGCCAGCAGCGAGCTAGCGGGAGATTACGAGCAGTACTTC. This codes for CASSELAGDYEQYF.

This clonotype was found once. The chain has TRBV7-9 and TRBJ2-7; 16 positions agree with TRBD2. Per the germline V gene, CDR1 is SEHNR and CDR2 is FQNEAQ (reference sequence). V was clipped by 4 bases and J by 7 bases; unmatched bases: 16. This CDR3 has 19 residues. The CDR3 sequence: CASSSLSAGTSGRALEQYF. The DNA of the CDR3 is TGTGCCAGCAGCTCGCTATCCGCGGGGACTAGCGGGAGGGCGTTAGAGCAGTACTTC.

The J gene is TRBJ1-1, the V gene TRBV7-8; the D gene is possibly TRBD1 (5 bases). The CDR3 has 18 residues. Trimming stripped 1 base from V and 0 bases from J, with 18 bases between. From germline, CDR1 is SGHVS and CDR2 FQNEAQ. CDR3 bases: TGTGCCAGCAGCTTAGTGCTGGGGGAGGGCGGCATGAACACTGAAGCTTTCTTT. Amino acids: CASSLVLGEGGMNTEAFF.

This chain connects TRBV27 to TRBJ1-2; 7 bases are a match to TRBD1. Germline V gives CDR1 MNHEY, CDR2 SMNVEV (reference sequence). The ends lost 5 bases at V and 8 bases at J; junction bases unmatched: 20. The CDR3 length is 17 residues. The chain's CDR3 is CASSGSMHREGAKGYTF. The CDR3 DNA is TGTGCCAGCAGTGGATCAATGCACAGGGAGGGGGCGAAAGGCTACACCTTC.

Written as DNA, the CDR3 is TGCGCCAGCAGTGAGGTTGTAGGGACCCTAGACTATGGCTACACCTTC. Protein sequence: CASSEVVGTLDYGYTF. The chain uses TRBV10-2 and TRBJ1-2, with D maybe TRBD1 (5 bases). The V end was cut by 2 bases, the J end by 3 bases, with 16 bases between. Germline V lookup: CDR1 WSHSY, CDR2 SAAADI. The CDR3 is 16 residues long.

The CDR3 loop is CSVEVGRDSDYEQYF. CDR3 nucleotides: TGCAGCGTTGAAGTCGGCAGGGATTCGGACTACGAGCAGTACTTC. The V call is TRBV29-1, the J call TRBJ2-7; a weak D match, TRBD1 (5 bases). Trimming took 1 base from V and 3 from J, leaving 16 bases between them. The germline V gene has CDR1 SQVTM and CDR2 ANQGSEA. CDR3 size: 15 residues.

This clonotype was counted a few times. V usage is TRBV6-2 or TRBV6-3 and J usage is TRBJ1-1; a possible D gene is TRBD1 (5 bases). Germline CDR1 and CDR2: MNHEY and SVGEGT. CDR3 length equals 11 residues. Trimming shortened V by 2 bases and J by 7 bases, and 5 bases separated the two germline ends. CDR3 protein: CASSYGGEAFF. For the CDR3, the DNA is TGTGCCAGCAGTTACGGGGGTGAAGCTTTCTTT.

The V call is TRBV12-3 or TRBV12-4, the J call TRBJ2-2; weak D call: TRBD1 (7 bases). This CDR3 has 16 amino acids. The germline V and J ends were trimmed by 4 bases and 3 bases, with 15 bases remaining between them. This CDR3 reads CASSSQGGRDTGELFF. The DNA for the CDR3 is TGTGCCAGCAGTTCGCAGGGGGGTCGGGACACCGGGGAGCTGTTTTTT.

The chain links TRBV30 to TRBJ1-2; D gene unclear. Germline CDR1 is GTSNPN and CDR2 is SVGIG (reference sequence). With 5 bases removed from V and 4 bases from J, the gap between germline ends came to 17 bases. This CDR3 has 14 amino acids. The CDR3 region is CAWLRMDGFYGYTF. The CDR3 bases are TGTGCCTGGCTACGGATGGACGGCTTCTATGGCTACACCTTC.

The J gene is TRBJ2-7, the V gene TRBV7-9; 12 nucleotides align to TRBD2. The CDR3 runs to 16 residues. Unmatched junction bases numbered 3, after V lost 1 base and J lost 2 bases. Germline lookup yields CDR1 SEHNR and CDR2 FQNEAQ (reference sequence). In DNA form, the CDR3 reads TGTGCCAGCAGCTTAGGGACTAGCGGGACCACCTACGAGCAGTACTTC. Translating it yields CASSLGTSGTTYEQYF.

The chain has TRBV28 and TRBJ1-5; no clear D gene. This CDR3 is 14 amino acids long. V was pared by 7 bases and J by 0 bases, with 10 bases between. Germline CDR1 and CDR2: MDHEN and SYDVKM. The CDR3, as DNA: TGTGCCAGCACGGAGCTTTCTAGCAATCAGCCCCAGCATTTT. Translation gives CASTELSSNQPQHF.

The chain joins TRBV7-8 to TRBJ2-7; D ambiguous. Germline V lookup: CDR1 SGHVS, CDR2 FQNEAQ. This CDR3 region has 17 residues. Trimming cost V 0 bases and J 0 bases, with 15 bases left between them. The CDR3 sequence is CASSLALTVDSSYEQYF. The CDR3, as DNA: TGTGCCAGCAGCTTAGCGCTTACGGTGGATAGCTCCTACGAGCAGTACTTC.

The chain is built from TRBV29-1 and TRBJ1-1, with D uncertain. Germline values: CDR1 SQVTM, CDR2 ANQGSEA. Trimming shortened V by 1 base and J by 6 bases, and 9 bases separated the two germline ends. The CDR3 runs to 12 residues. CDR3 in DNA: TGCAGCGTTGAAGGGTCGGGTCCTGAAGCTTTCTTT. Encoded protein: CSVEGSGPEAFF. Drawing the rest from reference TRBV29-1 and TRBJ1-1, the complete variable domain is SAVISQKPSRDICQRGTSLTIQCQVDSQVTMMFWYRQQPGQSLTLIATANQGSEATYESGFVIDKFPISRPNLTFSTLTVSNMSPEDSSIYLCSVEGSGPEAFFGQGTRLTVV.

The chain carries TRBV10-2 and TRBJ1-1, with D unclear. This CDR3 contains 13 residues. The V and J ends lost 1 base and 2 bases respectively, with 5 bases between them. The V gene's germline CDR1 is WSHSY and CDR2 SAAADI. The CDR3 nucleotides read TGCGCCAGCAGTGAGTTGGTCAACACTGAAGCTTTCTTT. Translation: CASSELVNTEAFF.

The chain carries TRBV23-1 and TRBJ2-2; D is uncertain. TRBV23-1 is designated an ORF whose function remains uncertain. This CDR3 has 15 amino acids. V dropped 0 bases and J dropped 3 bases, with 8 bases sitting between them. The CDR3 sequence is CASSQSGQDTGELFF. The CDR3 DNA reads TGCGCCAGCAGTCAATCCGGGCAGGACACCGGGGAGCTGTTTTTT.

V usage is TRBV9 and J usage is TRBJ1-1, with TRBD1 identical over 7 bases. The J segment lost 1 base and the V segment lost 5 bases, leaving 8 bases of the junction unmatched. CDR1 is SGDLS and CDR2 is YYNGEE in the germline V gene. The CDR3 totals 15 residues. CDR3 sequence: CASSGSGTANTEAFF. CDR3 sequence (DNA): TGTGCCAGCAGTGGGTCGGGGACAGCGAACACTGAAGCTTTCTTT.

The chain uses TRBV6-5 and TRBJ1-2; a possible D gene is TRBD1 (6 bases). Deletions cut 0 bases from V and 4 bases from J, with 6 bases between. This CDR3 region has 13 residues. The germline CDR1 and CDR2 sequences are MNHEY and SVGAGI. CDR3 sequence reads: CASSYSRGYGYTF. The CDR3 DNA sequence: TGTGCCAGCAGTTACTCCAGGGGCTATGGCTACACCTTC.

This clonotype was observed once. V is TRBV6-5 and J is TRBJ2-7, with a possible D match to TRBD1 (7 bases). The CDR3 sequence is 15 residues long. Trimming shortened V by 5 bases and J by 4 bases, and 18 bases separated the two germline ends. Germline V gives CDR1 MNHEY, CDR2 SVGAGI. The CDR3: CASSPSEGALYEQYF. The CDR3 bases are TGTGCCAGCAGTCCTTCGGAGGGGGCCCTGTACGAGCAGTACTTC.

The chain carries TRBV2 and TRBJ2-3; 16 bases are shared with TRBD2. V lost 7 bases, J lost 3 bases, and 10 bases stayed unmatched. The CDR3 spans 18 residues. Germline values: CDR1 SNHLY, CDR2 FYNNEI. The CDR3 loop is CASTAGTSGRAGTDTQYF. CDR3 nucleotide sequence: TGTGCCAGCACCGCCGGGACTAGCGGGAGGGCCGGGACAGATACGCAGTATTTT.

The V and J genes are TRBV12-3 or TRBV12-4 and TRBJ2-7; the D is unclear. Trimming took off 4 bases at V and 0 bases at J, with 10 bases between the two ends. The length of the CDR3 is 14 residues. DNA of the CDR3: TGTGCCAGCAGTTACCCAGCGCTCTCCTACGAGCAGTACTTC. This translates into CASSYPALSYEQYF.

The V gene is TRBV7-9, the J gene TRBJ2-2; D is possibly TRBD1 or TRBD2 (5 bases each). V was trimmed by 5 bases and J by 0 bases, leaving 16 bases between them. Germline lookup yields CDR1 SEHNR and CDR2 FQNEAQ (reference sequence). The CDR3 loop spans 17 amino acids. The CDR3 region has the DNA TGTGCCAGCAGCCCCTGGGACGGCTACTCGAACACCGGGGAGCTGTTTTTT. Translated, it gives CASSPWDGYSNTGELFF.